A single sample gave rise to the 10 T cell receptor beta chains below, sequenced in a study of spatial heterogeneity in lung cancer. These TCRs' antigens remain unknown. TCRdb used MiXCR to reprocess the 5' RACE reads, holding one entry per CDR3 protein. The sample has roughly 19,000 distinct CDR3 sequences; more than 15% are singletons. Study results and caveats: One measure, the expanded intratumoral alpha and beta TCR count, tracked tumor mutation counts.

The time point: sample taken at primary tumor resection. Sample: lung tumor tissue, taken at surgery. The receptors come from a female donor with early-stage non-small cell lung cancer.

This clonotype was seen ten or more times. The chain links TRBV18 to TRBJ2-3; the D gene is possibly TRBD1 (5 bases). Germline-derived CDR1 and CDR2 are KGHSH and LQKENI. This CDR3 is built from 16 residues. V gave up 4 bases and J gave up 4 bases, with 18 bases separating them. This CDR3 reads CASSQGIGVRSDTQYF. CDR3 DNA sequence: TGTGCCAGCTCACAAGGAATAGGGGTGAGGTCAGATACGCAGTATTTT.

About this clonotype itself: The junction differs from germline at one of its ends, possibly a read error. The chain uses TRBV20-1 and TRBJ2-1; 8 bases match TRBD2. CDR1 is DFQATT and CDR2 is SNEGSKA in the germline V gene (reference sequence). The CDR3 contains 13 residues. CDR3 sequence: CSEVGRAGNGQFF. The DNA of the CDR3 is TGCAGTGAAGTCGGGAGGGCCGGGAATGGGCAGTTCTTC.

This sequence joins TRBV9 and TRBJ2-2; D remains unclear. V was shortened by 4 bases and J by 3 bases, with 13 bases between the two germline ends. Germline V gene data show CDR1 as SGDLS and CDR2 as YYNGEE. The CDR3 is 15 amino acids. The CDR3 spells CASSPRQGDTGELFF. The CDR3 nucleotides are TGTGCCAGCAGCCCAAGGCAAGGAGACACCGGGGAGCTGTTTTTT. The entire variable domain, with the rest obtained from reference TRBV9 and TRBJ2-2, is as follows: DSGVTQTPKHLITATGQRVTLRCSPRSGDLSVYWYQQSLDQGLQFLIQYYNGEERAKGNILERFSAQQFPDLHSELNLSSLELGDSALYFCASSPRQGDTGELFFGEGSRLTVL.

This clonotype was detected a few times. The rearrangement joins TRBV12-3 or TRBV12-4 to TRBJ2-3; 11 bases align to TRBD2. This CDR3 spans 14 amino acids. The ends lost 8 bases at V and 7 bases at J; junction bases unmatched: 8. In DNA, the CDR3 is TGTGCCAGCGGGATAGCGGGAGGGGTAAATACGCAGTATTTT. It specifies CASGIAGGVNTQYF.

This clonotype came up a few times. The chain recombines TRBV15 with TRBJ2-5; possibly TRBD1 or TRBD2 for D (5 bases each). The CDR3 covers 15 residues. V was shortened by 8 bases and J by 3 bases, with 19 bases between the two germline ends. Germline CDR1 LNHNV, CDR2 YYDKDF (reference sequence). In DNA form, the CDR3 reads TGTGCCACCCAGCCCTTACTAGGGACGGAAGAGACCCAGTACTTC. This codes for CATQPLLGTEETQYF. The whole variable domain, filled in from reference TRBV15 and TRBJ2-5, reads DAMVIQNPRYQVTQFGKPVTLSCSQTLNHNVMYWYQQKSSQAPKLLFHYYDKDFNNEADTPDNFQSRRPNTSFCFLDIRSPGLGDTAMYLCATQPLLGTEETQYFGPGTRLLVL.

This clonotype was seen only a few times. The chain employs TRBV15 and TRBJ2-2, with unresolved D. Trimming cost V 1 base and J 8 bases, with 8 bases left between them. In germline, CDR1 is LNHNV, CDR2 YYDKDF (reference sequence). The CDR3 runs to 13 residues. Written as DNA, the CDR3 is TGTGCCACCAGCAGAGTACCGTTTGGGGAGCTGTTTTTT. Protein sequence: CATSRVPFGELFF.

The V call is TRBV14, the J call TRBJ2-3; the match to TRBD2 covers 12 bases. V trimming: 1 base; J trimming: 6 bases; junction bases outside the gene matches: 2. The CDR3 spans 15 residues. Germline lookup yields CDR1 SGHDN and CDR2 FVKESK. CDR3 residues: CASSQGLAGVDTQYF. As DNA, the CDR3 is TGTGCCAGCAGCCAAGGACTAGCGGGGGTGGATACGCAGTATTTT.

This chain connects TRBV25-1 to TRBJ2-3, with D possibly being TRBD1 (5 bases). Trimming pared 10 bases from V and 6 bases from J, leaving 14 bases between. The CDR3 totals 12 residues. Per germline, CDR1 MGHDK and CDR2 SYGVNS. CDR3 residues: CATATGPDTQYF. DNA of the CDR3: TGTGCCACCGCAACAGGTCCGGATACGCAGTATTTT.

In its sample, this clonotype was seen many times. The chain joins TRBV12-3 or TRBV12-4 to TRBJ2-7, with TRBD1 matching 8 bases. J gave up 7 bases and V 5 bases, and 7 bases lay outside the gene matches. The CDR3 length is 13 residues. The CDR3 sequence: CASSRQGASEQYF. CDR3 DNA sequence: TGTGCCAGCAGTAGGCAGGGGGCAAGTGAGCAGTACTTC.

This clonotype showed up just a few times. The V and J genes are TRBV29-1 and TRBJ2-3; D call uncertain. The CDR3 contains 15 residues. From germline, CDR1 is SQVTM and CDR2 ANQGSEA. The germline V and J ends were trimmed by 1 base and 4 bases, with 15 bases remaining between them. The chain's CDR3 is CSVEGGITDPDTQYF. In DNA, the CDR3 is TGCAGCGTTGAAGGAGGTATAACAGACCCAGATACGCAGTATTTT.